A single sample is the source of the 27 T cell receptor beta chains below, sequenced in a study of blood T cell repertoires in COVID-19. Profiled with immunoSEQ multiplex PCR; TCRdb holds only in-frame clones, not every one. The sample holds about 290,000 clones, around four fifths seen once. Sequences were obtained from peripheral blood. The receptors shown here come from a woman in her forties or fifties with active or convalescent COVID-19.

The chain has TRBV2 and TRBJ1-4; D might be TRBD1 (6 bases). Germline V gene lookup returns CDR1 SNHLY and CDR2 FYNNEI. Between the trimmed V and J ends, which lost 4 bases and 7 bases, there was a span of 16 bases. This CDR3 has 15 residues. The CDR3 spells CASSASGTRREKLFF. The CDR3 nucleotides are TGTGCCAGCAGTGCGTCCGGGACACGTCGTGAAAAACTGTTTTTT. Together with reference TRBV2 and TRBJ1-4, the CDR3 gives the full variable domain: EPEVTQTPSHQVTQMGQEVILRCVPISNHLYFYWYRQILGQKVEFLVSFYNNEISEKSEIFDDQFSVERPDGSNFTLKIRSTKLEDSAMYFCASSASGTRREKLFFGSGTQLSVL.

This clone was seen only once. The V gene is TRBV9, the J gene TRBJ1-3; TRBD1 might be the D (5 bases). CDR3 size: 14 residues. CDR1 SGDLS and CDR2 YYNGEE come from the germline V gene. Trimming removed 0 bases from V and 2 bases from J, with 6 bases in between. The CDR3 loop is CASSVGQTGNTIYF. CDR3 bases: TGTGCCAGCAGCGTAGGACAGACTGGAAACACCATATATTTT.

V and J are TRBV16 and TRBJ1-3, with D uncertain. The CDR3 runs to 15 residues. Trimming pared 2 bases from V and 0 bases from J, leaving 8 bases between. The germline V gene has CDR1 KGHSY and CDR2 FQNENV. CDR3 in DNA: TGTGCCAGCAGCCAAAGACGGGACTCTGGAAACACCATATATTTT. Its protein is CASSQRRDSGNTIYF.

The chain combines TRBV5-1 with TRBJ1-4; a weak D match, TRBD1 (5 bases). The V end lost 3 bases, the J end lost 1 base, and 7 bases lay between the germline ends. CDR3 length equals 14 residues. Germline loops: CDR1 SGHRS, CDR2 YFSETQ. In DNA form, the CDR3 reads TGCGCCAGCAGCTCAGGGTTAACTAATGAAAAACTGTTTTTT. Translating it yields CASSSGLTNEKLFF.

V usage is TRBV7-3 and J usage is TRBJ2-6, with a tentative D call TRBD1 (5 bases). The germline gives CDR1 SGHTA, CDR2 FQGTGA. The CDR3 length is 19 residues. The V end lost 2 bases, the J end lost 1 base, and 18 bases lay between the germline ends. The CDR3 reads CASSLVDRRLDSGANVLTF. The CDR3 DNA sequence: TGTGCCAGCAGCTTAGTAGACAGACGATTAGATTCTGGGGCCAACGTCCTGACTTTC. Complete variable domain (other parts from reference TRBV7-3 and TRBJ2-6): GAGVSQTPSNKVTEKGKYVELRCDPISGHTALYWYRQSLGQGPEFLIYFQGTGAADDSGLPNDRFFAVRPEGSVSTLKIQRTERGDSAVYLCASSLVDRRLDSGANVLTFGAGSRLTVL.

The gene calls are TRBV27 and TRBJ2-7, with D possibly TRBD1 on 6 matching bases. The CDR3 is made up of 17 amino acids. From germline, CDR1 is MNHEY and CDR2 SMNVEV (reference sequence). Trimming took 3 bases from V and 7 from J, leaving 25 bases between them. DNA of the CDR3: TGTGCCAGCAGTTTGACAGGTCTACAAACCACTACGAGTGAGCAGTACTTC. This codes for CASSLTGLQTTTSEQYF.

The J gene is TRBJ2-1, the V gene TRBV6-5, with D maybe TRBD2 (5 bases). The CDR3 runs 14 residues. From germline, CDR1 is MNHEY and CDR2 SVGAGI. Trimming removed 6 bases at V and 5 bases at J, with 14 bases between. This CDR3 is CASRHPDGNNEQFF. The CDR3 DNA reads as TGTGCCAGCAGACACCCGGACGGGAACAATGAGCAGTTCTTC.

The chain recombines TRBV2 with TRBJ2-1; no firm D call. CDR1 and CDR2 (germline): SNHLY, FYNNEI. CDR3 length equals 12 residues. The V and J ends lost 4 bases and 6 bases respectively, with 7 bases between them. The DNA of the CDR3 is TGTGCCAGCAGTGTAATGCGCAATGAGCAGTTCTTC. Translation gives CASSVMRNEQFF.

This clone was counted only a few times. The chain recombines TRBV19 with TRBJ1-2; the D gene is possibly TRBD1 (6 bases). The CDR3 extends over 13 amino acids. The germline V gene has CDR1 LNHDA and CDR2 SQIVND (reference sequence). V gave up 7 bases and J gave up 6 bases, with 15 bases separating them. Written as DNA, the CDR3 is TGTGCCAGTAATAGGCAGGGGAGGGATGGCTACACCTTC. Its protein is CASNRQGRDGYTF. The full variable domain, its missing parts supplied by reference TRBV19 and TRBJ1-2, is DGGITQSPKYLFRKEGQNVTLSCEQNLNHDAMYWYRQDPGQGLRLIYYSQIVNDFQKGDIAEGYSVSREKKESFPLTVTSAQKNPTAFYLCASNRQGRDGYTFGSGTRLTVV.

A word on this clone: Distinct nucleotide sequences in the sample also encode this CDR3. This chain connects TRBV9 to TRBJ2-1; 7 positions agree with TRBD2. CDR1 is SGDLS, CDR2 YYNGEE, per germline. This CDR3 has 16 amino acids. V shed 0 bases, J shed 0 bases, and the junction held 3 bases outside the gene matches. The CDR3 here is CASSVDPSGSYNEQFF. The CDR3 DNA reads TGTGCCAGCAGCGTAGACCCTAGCGGCTCCTACAATGAGCAGTTCTTC.

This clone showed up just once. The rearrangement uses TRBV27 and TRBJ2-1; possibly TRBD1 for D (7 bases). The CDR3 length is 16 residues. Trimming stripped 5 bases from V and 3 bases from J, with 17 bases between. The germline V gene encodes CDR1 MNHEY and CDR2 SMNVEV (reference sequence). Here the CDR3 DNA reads TGTGCCAGCAGTACCCGACAGGGAGGTCTCTACAATGAGCAGTTCTTC. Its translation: CASSTRQGGLYNEQFF.

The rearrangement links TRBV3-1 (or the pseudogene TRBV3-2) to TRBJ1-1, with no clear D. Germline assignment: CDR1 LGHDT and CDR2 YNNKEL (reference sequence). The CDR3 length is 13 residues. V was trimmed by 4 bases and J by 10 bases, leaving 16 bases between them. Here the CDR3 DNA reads TGTGCCAGCAGCCCCTCTCAGATGAGAGGAGCTTTCTTT. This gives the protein CASSPSQMRGAFF.

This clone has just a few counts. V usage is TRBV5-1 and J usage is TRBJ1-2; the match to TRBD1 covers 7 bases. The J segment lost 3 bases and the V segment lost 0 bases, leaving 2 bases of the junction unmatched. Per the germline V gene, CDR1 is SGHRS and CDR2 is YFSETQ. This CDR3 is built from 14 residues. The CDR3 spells CASSLAQGDYGYTF. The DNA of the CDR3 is TGCGCCAGCAGCTTGGCCCAGGGGGACTATGGCTACACCTTC.

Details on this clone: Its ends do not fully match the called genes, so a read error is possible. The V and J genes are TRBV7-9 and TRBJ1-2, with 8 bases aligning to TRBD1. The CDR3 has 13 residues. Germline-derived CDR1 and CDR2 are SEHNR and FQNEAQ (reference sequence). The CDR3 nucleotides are TGTGCCAGCAGCTTACCAGCCGGGACAGGCGATCTCTTC. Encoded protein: CASSLPAGTGDLF.

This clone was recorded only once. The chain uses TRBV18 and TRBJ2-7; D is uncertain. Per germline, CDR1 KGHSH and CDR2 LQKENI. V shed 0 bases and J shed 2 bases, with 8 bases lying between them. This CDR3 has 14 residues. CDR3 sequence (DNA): TGTGCCAGCTCACCACCGTCACAGCCCTACGAGCAGTACTTC. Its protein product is CASSPPSQPYEQYF.

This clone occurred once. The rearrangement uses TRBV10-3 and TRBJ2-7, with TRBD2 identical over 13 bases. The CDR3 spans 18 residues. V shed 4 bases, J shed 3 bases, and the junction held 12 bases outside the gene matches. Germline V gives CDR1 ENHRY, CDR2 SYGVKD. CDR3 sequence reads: CAISGTIRTSGRLYEQYF. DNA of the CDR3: TGTGCCATCAGTGGGACCATTCGGACTAGCGGGAGACTCTACGAGCAGTACTTC.

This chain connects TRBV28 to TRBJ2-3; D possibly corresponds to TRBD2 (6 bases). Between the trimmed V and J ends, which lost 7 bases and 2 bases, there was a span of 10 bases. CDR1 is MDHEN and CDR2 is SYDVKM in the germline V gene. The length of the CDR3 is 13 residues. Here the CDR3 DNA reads TGTGCCAGCATAGGACTAATCACAGATACGCAGTATTTT. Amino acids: CASIGLITDTQYF.

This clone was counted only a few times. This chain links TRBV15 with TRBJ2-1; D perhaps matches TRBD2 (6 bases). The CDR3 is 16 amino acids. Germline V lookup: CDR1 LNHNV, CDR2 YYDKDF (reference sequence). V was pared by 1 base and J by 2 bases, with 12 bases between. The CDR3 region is CATSRVSGGTYNEQFF. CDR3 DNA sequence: TGTGCCACCAGCAGAGTTAGCGGAGGAACCTACAATGAGCAGTTCTTC.

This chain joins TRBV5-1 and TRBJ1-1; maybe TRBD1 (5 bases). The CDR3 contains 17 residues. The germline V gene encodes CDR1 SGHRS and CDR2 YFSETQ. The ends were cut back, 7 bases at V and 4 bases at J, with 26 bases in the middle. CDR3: CASSALVLGTLGTEAFF. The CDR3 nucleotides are TGCGCCAGCTCAGCTTTGGTATTAGGGACTCTGGGCACTGAAGCTTTCTTT.

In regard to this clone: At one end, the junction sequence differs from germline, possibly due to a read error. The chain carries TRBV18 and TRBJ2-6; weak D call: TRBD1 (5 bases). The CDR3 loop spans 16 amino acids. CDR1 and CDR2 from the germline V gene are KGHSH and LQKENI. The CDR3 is CASSQPGSGGANVLTF. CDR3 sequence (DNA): TGTGCCAGCTCACAACCAGGGTCAGGTGGGGCCAACGTTCTGACTTTC. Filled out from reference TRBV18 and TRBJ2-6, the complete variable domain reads NAGVMQNPRHLVRRRGQEARLRCSPMKGHSHVYWYRQLPEEGLKFMVYLQKENIIDESGMPKERFSAEFPKEGPSILRIQQVVRGDSAAYFCASSQPGSGGANVLTFGAGSRLTVL.

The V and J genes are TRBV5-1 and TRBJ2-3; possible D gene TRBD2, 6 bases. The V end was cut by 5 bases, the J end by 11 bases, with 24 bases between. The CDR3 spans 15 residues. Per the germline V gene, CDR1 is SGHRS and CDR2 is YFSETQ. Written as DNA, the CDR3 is TGCGCCAGCAGGGCTGAAGCTAGCGATGGGTTGAGGCAGTATTTT. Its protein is CASRAEASDGLRQYF. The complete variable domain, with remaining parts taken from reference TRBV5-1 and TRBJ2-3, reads KAGVTQTPRYLIKTRGQQVTLSCSPISGHRSVSWYQQTPGQGLQFLFEYFSETQRNKGNFPGRFSGRQFSNSRSEMNVSTLELGDSALYLCASRAEASDGLRQYFGPGTRLTVL.

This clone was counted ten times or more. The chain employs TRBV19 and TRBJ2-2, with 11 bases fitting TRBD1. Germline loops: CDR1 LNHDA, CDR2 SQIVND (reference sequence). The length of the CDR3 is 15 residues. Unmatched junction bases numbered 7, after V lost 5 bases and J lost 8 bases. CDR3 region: CASSSGTGGRGELFF. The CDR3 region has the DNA TGTGCCAGTAGTTCGGGGACAGGGGGAAGAGGGGAGCTGTTTTTT.

DNA for the CDR3: TGTGCCAGCAGTTCCAGACTAGCGACCTACGAGCAGTACTTC. This sequence encodes CASSSRLATYEQYF. This chain links TRBV2 with TRBJ2-7; 8 nucleotides line up with TRBD2. The CDR3 has 14 residues. CDR1 is SNHLY and CDR2 is FYNNEI in the germline V gene. With V trimmed by 5 bases and J by 2 bases, 5 bases remained unmatched.

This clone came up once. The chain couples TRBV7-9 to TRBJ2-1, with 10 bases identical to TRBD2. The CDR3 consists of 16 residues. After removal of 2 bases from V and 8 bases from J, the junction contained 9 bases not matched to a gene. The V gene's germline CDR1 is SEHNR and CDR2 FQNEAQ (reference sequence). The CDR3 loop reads CASSLRSSGRRDEQFF. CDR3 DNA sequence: TGTGCCAGCAGCTTAAGGTCTAGCGGGAGAAGGGATGAGCAGTTCTTC.

The CDR3 bases are TGTGCCAGCTCGCCGCCACGACAGGGGGGCGGCTACACCTTC. Its protein product is CASSPPRQGGGYTF. The J gene is TRBJ1-2, the V gene TRBV18, with 9 nucleotides matching TRBD1. With V trimmed by 6 bases and J by 8 bases, 10 bases remained unmatched. The CDR3 runs 14 residues. Germline loops: CDR1 KGHSH, CDR2 LQKENI. The whole variable domain, remainder taken from reference TRBV18 and TRBJ1-2, is NAGVMQNPRHLVRRRGQEARLRCSPMKGHSHVYWYRQLPEEGLKFMVYLQKENIIDESGMPKERFSAEFPKEGPSILRIQQVVRGDSAAYFCASSPPRQGGGYTFGSGTRLTVV.

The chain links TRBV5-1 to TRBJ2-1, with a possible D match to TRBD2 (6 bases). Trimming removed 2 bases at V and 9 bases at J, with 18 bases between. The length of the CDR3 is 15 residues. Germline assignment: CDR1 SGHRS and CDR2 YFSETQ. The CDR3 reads CASSLPSGGKPEQFF. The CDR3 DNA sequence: TGCGCCAGCAGCTTACCTTCGGGCGGGAAGCCTGAGCAGTTCTTC.

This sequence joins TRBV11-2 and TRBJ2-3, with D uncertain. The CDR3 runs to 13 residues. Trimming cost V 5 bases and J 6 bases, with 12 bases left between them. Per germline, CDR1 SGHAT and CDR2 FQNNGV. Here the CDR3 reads CASSISQRDTQYF. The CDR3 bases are TGTGCCAGCAGCATATCCCAGAGGGATACGCAGTATTTT.